This T cell receptor beta chain was identified in a study of naive and memory T cell subsets. Amplification of ligated cDNA took four PCR rounds with SP2 and nested alpha and beta constant primers. TCRdb re-analysed the UMI-ligation and nested PCR reads in MiXCR, keeping a single row per CDR3 protein. The profile shows over 13,000 distinct CDR3 sequences, more than 4% of them singletons. In its sample, this clonotype was seen many times. Treatment indicated: skin biopsy from PPD injection site in Mantoux-positive individual. TCR cDNA received a 3' ligated oligonucleotide that carried a UMI. Reverse transcription used DNase-treated unsorted total RNA, aiming for roughly 1 to 1000 ng. The input for sequencing was skin, taken from a tuberculin skin test site. This TCR came from an adult in good health.

The CDR3 loop reads CASRGGNYGYTF. CDR3 bases: TGTGCCAGTAGGGGCGGAAATTATGGCTACACCTTC. The V call is TRBV19, the J call TRBJ1-2; unclear D gene. The CDR3 has 12 residues. V was trimmed by 6 bases and J by 5 bases, leaving 10 bases between them. CDR1 is LNHDA, CDR2 SQIVND, per germline (reference sequence).